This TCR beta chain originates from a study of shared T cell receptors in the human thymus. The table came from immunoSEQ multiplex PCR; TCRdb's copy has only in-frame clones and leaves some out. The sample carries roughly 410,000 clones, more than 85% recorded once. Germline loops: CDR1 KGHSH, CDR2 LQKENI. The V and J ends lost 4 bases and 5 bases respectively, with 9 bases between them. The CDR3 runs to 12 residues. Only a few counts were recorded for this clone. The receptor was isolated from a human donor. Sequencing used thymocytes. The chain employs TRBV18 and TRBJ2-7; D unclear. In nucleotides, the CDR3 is TGTGCCAGCTCACGTGTCCGGGACGAGCAGTACTTC. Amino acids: CASSRVRDEQYF.